The present TCR beta chain was sequenced within a study of CD8+CD57+ T cells in acquired aplastic anemia (dated by TCRdb to the late 2010s). Background for the entire study: Extracted DNA from sorted CD4+ and CD8+ cells averaged around 3.5 ug, ranging from roughly 0.19 to 27.4 ug. A CD8+CD57+ expansion meant a frequency higher than the mean frequency seen in healthy subjects. Points the paper makes about the study in general: Between patients and healthy controls, no significant difference in CD8+ Simpson's diversity was found (P=0.060). Around 30 CD8+ CDR3 sequences were shared between patients and controls but appeared highly expressed in patients and within their immunodominant clones.

Taken from the germline V gene (reference sequence), the CDR1 and CDR2 loops are DFQATT and SNEGSKA. The CDR3 contains 15 residues, cysteine and phenylalanine counted. The read is trimmed to its CDR3 DNA, 45 bases read in frame from base 1. Here V drops 7 bases and J drops 2 bases, and the junction holds 9 bases not matched to any gene. TCR beta VDJ combination and CDR3 sequence profiling used genomic DNA as the template. An Illumina HiSeq 2000 was the platform used for TCR repertoire sequencing. Per the authors' processing: Repertoires were assessed using TRBV/TRBJ rearrangement plots, CDR3 size and DJ length profiles, and Simpson's diversity index. The most abundant DNA sequence in the deep sequencing data was taken as the immunodominant clone. CDR3 amino acid sequences were checked for sharing between subjects and were compared against published repertoires and the VDJdb database. TCRdb reanalyzed the raw reads on its own, using fastp at Q25 for trimming and MiXCR for clone calling, and kept in-frame beta chains. Duplicate CDR3 protein sequences are folded into a single record with the most common DNA and genes. In this record, the V and J calls reflect TCRdb's handling and not the investigators' own analysis. In all, the sample holds 120,000 or so distinct CDR3 sequences, and approximately 41% of those were seen once. More than 2.5% of the sample is in the top ten clones.

Expansion of CD8+CD57+ cells had been shown by flow cytometry in the patients chosen for sequencing. Every patient had a diagnosis of severe acquired aplastic anemia based on International Study of Aplastic Anemia and Agranulocytosis and Camitta criteria. At the time blood was sampled, none of the patients had received any therapy. In this study, sorted CD4+ and CD8+ T cells from the blood of healthy subjects and of severe aplastic anemia patients had their TCR repertoires deep-sequenced. In the USA, patient enrollment took place under clinicaltrials.gov protocols 00001620, 01623167, 00001397, 00071045, 00081523 and 00961064. Ficoll-Paque density gradient centrifugation was used to isolate peripheral blood mononuclear cells. CD4+ and CD8+ T cells were sorted by FACS or magnetic beads before DNA extraction. This clonotype appeared a few times. Its target antigen remains unknown. The sample holds no much larger clone one base away, and base qualities are not on file.

The sequenced sample was sorted CD4+, CD8+, or CD8+CD57+ T cells (not recorded which) from PBMCs. The sequence came from a human donor with aplastic anemia. Rearrangement joined TRBV20-1 to TRBJ2-3; 10 of the junction bases match TRBD2. The CDR3 sequence is CSVAGGPPYTDTQYF. The DNA is as follows: TGCAGTGTAGCGGGGGGCCCTCCTTACACAGATACGCAGTATTTT.